A single sample is the source of the 13 T cell receptor beta chains below, sequenced in a study of blood T cells in healthy people across ages. Primed by a sample-barcoded 5' primer and a J-beta primer mix, a second PCR proceeded for roughly 7 to 12 cycles. TCRdb reprocessed the 5' RACE reads via MiXCR and lists one record per CDR3 protein. Of about 930,000 distinct CDR3 sequences in the sample, just under 30% are singletons; the top ten hold roughly 10%. This same sample was also part of a study on T cells of mothers and their children.

Sequenced material: blood. Receptor source: a woman aged 40 to 50 in good health.

The chain carries TRBV12-2 and TRBJ2-1; the D call in the table, TRBD1, was not verified against the DNA. TRBV12-2 has pseudogene status. The CDR3 is 14 residues long. CDR3 bases: TGTGCAAGTCACCAACCTCAGGGGGGGAATGAGCAGTTCTTC. As protein: CASHQPQGGNEQFF.

This clonotype was found a few times. The chain has TRBV2 and TRBJ2-1; 7 bases map to TRBD1. The V and J ends lost 11 bases and 6 bases, in that order; junction bases with no gene match: 7. CDR3 length: 12 amino acids. Germline V gives CDR1 SNHLY, CDR2 FYNNEI. CDR3 nucleotides: TGTGCCGGGGGACAGAGAACCAATGAGCAGTTCTTC. Protein product: CAGGQRTNEQFF.

In this sample, this clonotype turned up a few times. The chain links TRBV5-5 to TRBJ2-5, with 11 bases identical to TRBD2. The CDR3 covers 18 residues. The trim removed 4 bases at V and 2 bases at J, leaving 13 bases unmatched. The V gene's germline CDR1 is SGHKS and CDR2 YYEKEE (reference sequence). The CDR3 here is CASSQGRLAGKGQETQYF. CDR3 sequence (DNA): TGTGCCAGCAGCCAGGGGAGACTAGCGGGGAAAGGGCAAGAGACCCAGTACTTC.

This clonotype was counted once. The chain couples TRBV6-2 or TRBV6-3 to TRBJ1-2; TRBD1 aligns across 7 bases. CDR3 length: 16 residues. The germline gives CDR1 MNHEY, CDR2 SVGEGT. V lost 7 bases to trimming and J lost 5 bases; unmatched junction nucleotides: 16. The CDR3 here is CASNSTGTDKRYGYTF. The CDR3 DNA reads TGTGCCAGCAACTCTACCGGGACAGATAAAAGATATGGCTACACCTTC.

This chain connects TRBV29-1 to TRBJ1-2, with D maybe TRBD1 (6 bases). The ends were cut back, 3 bases at V and 5 bases at J, with 13 bases in the middle. The CDR3 spans 13 residues. CDR1 is SQVTM, CDR2 ANQGSEA, per germline. Here the CDR3 DNA reads TGCAGCGTTGAGGTCCAGGGGACTTATGGCTACACCTTC. Amino acid sequence: CSVEVQGTYGYTF.

The chain links TRBV2 to TRBJ1-2; no firm D call. Trimming removed 7 bases from V and 13 bases from J, with 16 bases in between. This CDR3 has 11 residues. Germline V CDR1 and CDR2: SNHLY, FYNNEI. The CDR3 bases are TGTGCCAGCAACACAGATTATGGTTGCACCTTC. It is translated as CASNTDYGCTF.

A single count supports this clonotype. This may arise from a read error, as a much more abundant clone is one base away. Since no conserved phenylalanine or tryptophan closes the CDR3, a read error is the likely cause. This chain links TRBV12-3 or TRBV12-4 with TRBJ1-2; possible D gene TRBD1, 6 bases. The V end lost 3 bases, the J end lost 9 bases, and 11 bases lay between the germline ends. This CDR3 region has 12 residues. DNA of the CDR3: TGTGCCAGCAGTTTCGCAGGGGCAAGCTACACCTGC. Its translation: CASSFAGASYTC.

In its sample, this clonotype was seen a few times. The junction departs from germline at one end; a sequencing error may be responsible. As DNA, the CDR3 is TGTAGTGCGCAGACAGACCAGTCCTACAATGAGCAGTACTTC. Its translation: CSAQTDQSYNEQYF. The chain recombines TRBV20-1 with TRBJ2-1, with D maybe TRBD1 (5 bases). The DNA end favors TRBJ2-7, so the J call may be wrong. Germline CDR1 reads DFQATT; CDR2 reads SNEGSKA (reference sequence). This CDR3 is 14 amino acids long.

J is TRBJ2-3 and V is TRBV5-1; a possible D gene is TRBD2 (5 bases). CDR1 is SGHRS, CDR2 YFSETQ, per germline. Trimming cost V 0 bases and J 2 bases, with 19 bases left between them. CDR3 length equals 18 residues. The CDR3 DNA reads as TGCGCCAGCAGCTTGGGTAGCAGAGCAAGCGGATACACAGATACGCAGTATTTT. Encoded protein: CASSLGSRASGYTDTQYF.

This rearrangement joins TRBV5-1 to TRBJ1-5, with unresolved D. Looked up from germline, CDR1 is SGHRS and CDR2 is YFSETQ. Trimming took off 4 bases at V and 0 bases at J, with 8 bases between the two ends. The CDR3 contains 14 residues. CDR3 loop: CASSVSYSNQPQHF. The CDR3, as DNA: TGCGCCAGCAGCGTATCATATAGCAATCAGCCCCAGCATTTT.

Turning to this clonotype: A read error may be the cause here, since a much bigger clone is one base away. The chain carries TRBV6-5 and TRBJ2-7; 10 bases are shared with TRBD1. Germline CDR1 is MNHEY and CDR2 is SVGAGI. CDR3 length: 15 amino acids. Unmatched junction bases numbered 10, after V lost 4 bases and J lost 7 bases. CDR3 region: CASSFLGTGDNEQYF. The CDR3 bases are TGTGCCAGCAGTTTCCTTGGGACAGGGGACAATGAGCAGTACTTC.

The chain carries TRBV20-1 and TRBJ2-7; D unclear. The CDR3 has 15 amino acids. Germline lookup yields CDR1 DFQATT and CDR2 SNEGSKA (reference sequence). V shed 3 bases and J shed 0 bases, with 15 bases lying between them. CDR3 DNA: TGCAGTGCTAGGGACCGGGCGGCGAGCTCCTACGAGCAGTACTTC. Residues: CSARDRAASSYEQYF.

This clonotype was detected only a few times. The chain is built from TRBV12-3 or TRBV12-4 and TRBJ2-1; D uncertain. V gave up 6 bases and J gave up 12 bases, with 18 bases separating them. The CDR3 length is 13 residues. CDR3 nucleotides: TGTGCCAGCAGCCCGCGTGGGGAAGGTGGGCAGTTCTTC. Its protein is CASSPRGEGGQFF.